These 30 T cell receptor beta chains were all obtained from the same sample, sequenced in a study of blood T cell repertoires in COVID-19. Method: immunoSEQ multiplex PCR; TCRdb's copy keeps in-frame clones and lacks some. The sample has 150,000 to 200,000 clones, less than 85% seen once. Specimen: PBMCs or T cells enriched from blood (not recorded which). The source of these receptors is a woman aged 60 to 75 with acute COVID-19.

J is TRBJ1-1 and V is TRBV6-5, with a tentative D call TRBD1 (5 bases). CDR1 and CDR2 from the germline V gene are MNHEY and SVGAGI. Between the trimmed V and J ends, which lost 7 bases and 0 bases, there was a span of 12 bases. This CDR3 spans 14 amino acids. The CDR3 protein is CASKPGLMNTEAFF. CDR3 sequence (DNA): TGTGCCAGCAAGCCGGGACTCATGAACACTGAAGCTTTCTTT.

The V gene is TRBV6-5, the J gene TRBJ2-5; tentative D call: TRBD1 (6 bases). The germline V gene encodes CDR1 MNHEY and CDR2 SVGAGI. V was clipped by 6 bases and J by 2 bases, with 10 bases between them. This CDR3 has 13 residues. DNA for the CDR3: TGTGCCAGCAGCCGGGACATTCAAGAGACCCAGTACTTC. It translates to CASSRDIQETQYF.

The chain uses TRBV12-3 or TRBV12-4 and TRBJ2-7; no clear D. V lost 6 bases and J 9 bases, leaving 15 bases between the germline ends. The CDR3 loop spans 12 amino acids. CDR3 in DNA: TGTGCCAGCAGGTTTCCCCCAGGAAGGCAGTACTTC. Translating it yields CASRFPPGRQYF.

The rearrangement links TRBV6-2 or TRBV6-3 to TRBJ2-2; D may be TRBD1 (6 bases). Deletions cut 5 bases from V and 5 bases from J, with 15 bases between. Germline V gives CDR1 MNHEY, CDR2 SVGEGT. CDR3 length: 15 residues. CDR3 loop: CASSQGPFGTGELFF. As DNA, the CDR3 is TGTGCCAGCAGTCAGGGGCCCTTTGGGACCGGGGAGCTGTTTTTT.

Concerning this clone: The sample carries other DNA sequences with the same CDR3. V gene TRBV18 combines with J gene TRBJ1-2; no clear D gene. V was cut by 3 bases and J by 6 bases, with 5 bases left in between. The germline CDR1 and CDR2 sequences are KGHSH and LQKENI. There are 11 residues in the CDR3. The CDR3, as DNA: TGTGCCAGCTCACCTGGAGATGGCTACACCTTC. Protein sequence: CASSPGDGYTF.

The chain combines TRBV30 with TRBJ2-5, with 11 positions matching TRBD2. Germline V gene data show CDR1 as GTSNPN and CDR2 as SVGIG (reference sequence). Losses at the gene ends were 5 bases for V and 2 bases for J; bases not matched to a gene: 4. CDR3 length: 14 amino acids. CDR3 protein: CAWQTSGAQETQYF. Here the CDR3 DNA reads TGTGCCTGGCAGACTAGCGGGGCACAAGAGACCCAGTACTTC.

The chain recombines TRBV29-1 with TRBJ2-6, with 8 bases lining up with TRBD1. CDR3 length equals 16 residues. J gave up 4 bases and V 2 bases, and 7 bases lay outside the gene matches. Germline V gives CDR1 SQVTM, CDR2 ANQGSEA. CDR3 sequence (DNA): TGCAGCGTTGAAAGCCAGGGGGCGCCGGGGGCCAACGTCCTGACTTTC. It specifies CSVESQGAPGANVLTF.

The CDR3 coding sequence is TGCAGCGCTGTGAGAGGGGGCGCTTATGGCTACACCTTC. It codes for CSAVRGGAYGYTF. This chain joins TRBV29-1 and TRBJ1-2; 7 bases match TRBD1. V was pared by 7 bases and J by 5 bases, with 10 bases of the junction left unmatched. The CDR3 runs 13 residues. Germline V gives CDR1 SQVTM, CDR2 ANQGSEA.

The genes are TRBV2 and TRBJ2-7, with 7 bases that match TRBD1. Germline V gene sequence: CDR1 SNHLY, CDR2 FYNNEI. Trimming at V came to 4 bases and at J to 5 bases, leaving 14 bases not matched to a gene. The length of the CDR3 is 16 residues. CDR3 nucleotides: TGTGCCAGCAGTGGACAGGGTATGGCCTCTAATGACGAGCAGTACTTC. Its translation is CASSGQGMASNDEQYF. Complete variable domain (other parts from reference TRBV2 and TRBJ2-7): EPEVTQTPSHQVTQMGQEVILRCVPISNHLYFYWYRQILGQKVEFLVSFYNNEISEKSEIFDDQFSVERPDGSNFTLKIRSTKLEDSAMYFCASSGQGMASNDEQYFGPGTRLTVT.

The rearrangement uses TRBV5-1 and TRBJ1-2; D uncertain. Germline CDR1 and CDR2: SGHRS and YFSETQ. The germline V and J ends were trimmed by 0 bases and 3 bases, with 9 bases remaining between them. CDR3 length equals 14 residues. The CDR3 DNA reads TGCGCCAGCAGCTTGGCCCGAAGAGACTATGGCTACACCTTC. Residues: CASSLARRDYGYTF. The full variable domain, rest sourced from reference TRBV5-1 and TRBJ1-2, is KAGVTQTPRYLIKTRGQQVTLSCSPISGHRSVSWYQQTPGQGLQFLFEYFSETQRNKGNFPGRFSGRQFSNSRSEMNVSTLELGDSALYLCASSLARRDYGYTFGSGTRLTVV.

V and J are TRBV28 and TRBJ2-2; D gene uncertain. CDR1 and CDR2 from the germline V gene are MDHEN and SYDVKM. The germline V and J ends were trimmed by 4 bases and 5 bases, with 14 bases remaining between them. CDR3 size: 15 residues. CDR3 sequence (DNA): TGTGCCAGCAGTTCCCCCGTACTCAATACCGGGGAGCTGTTTTTT. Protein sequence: CASSSPVLNTGELFF.

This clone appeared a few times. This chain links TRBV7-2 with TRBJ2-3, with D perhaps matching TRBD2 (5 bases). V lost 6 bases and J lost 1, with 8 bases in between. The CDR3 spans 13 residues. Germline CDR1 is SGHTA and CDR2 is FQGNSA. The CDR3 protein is CASSRTGTDTQYF. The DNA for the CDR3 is TGTGCCAGCAGTCGGACTGGCACAGATACGCAGTATTTT.

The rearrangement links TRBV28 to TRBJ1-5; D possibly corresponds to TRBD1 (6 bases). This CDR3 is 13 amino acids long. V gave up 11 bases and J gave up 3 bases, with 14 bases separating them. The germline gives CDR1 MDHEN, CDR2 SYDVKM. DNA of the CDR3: TGTGCCGCAACAGGGACACCCAATCAGCCCCAGCATTTT. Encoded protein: CAATGTPNQPQHF.

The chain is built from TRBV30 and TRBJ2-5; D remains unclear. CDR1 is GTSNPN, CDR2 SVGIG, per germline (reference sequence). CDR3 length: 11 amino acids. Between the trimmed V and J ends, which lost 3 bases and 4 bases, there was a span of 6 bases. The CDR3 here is CAWRAVETQYF. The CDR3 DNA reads TGTGCCTGGAGGGCCGTAGAGACCCAGTACTTC.

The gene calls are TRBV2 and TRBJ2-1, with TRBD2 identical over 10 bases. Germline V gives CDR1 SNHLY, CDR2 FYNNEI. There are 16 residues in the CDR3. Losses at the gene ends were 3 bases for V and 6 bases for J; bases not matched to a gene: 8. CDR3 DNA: TGTGCCAGCAGTGACTGGGCTAGCGGGGGTGGCAATGAGCAGTTCTTC. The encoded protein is CASSDWASGGGNEQFF.

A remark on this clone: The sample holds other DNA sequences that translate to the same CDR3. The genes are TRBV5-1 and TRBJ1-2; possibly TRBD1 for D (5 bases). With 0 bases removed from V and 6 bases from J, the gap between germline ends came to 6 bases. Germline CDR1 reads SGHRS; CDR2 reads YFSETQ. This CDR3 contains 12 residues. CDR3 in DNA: TGCGCCAGCAGCTTGGAAGGGGATGGCTACACCTTC. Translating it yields CASSLEGDGYTF. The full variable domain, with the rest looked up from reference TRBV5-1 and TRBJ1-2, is KAGVTQTPRYLIKTRGQQVTLSCSPISGHRSVSWYQQTPGQGLQFLFEYFSETQRNKGNFPGRFSGRQFSNSRSEMNVSTLELGDSALYLCASSLEGDGYTFGSGTRLTVV.

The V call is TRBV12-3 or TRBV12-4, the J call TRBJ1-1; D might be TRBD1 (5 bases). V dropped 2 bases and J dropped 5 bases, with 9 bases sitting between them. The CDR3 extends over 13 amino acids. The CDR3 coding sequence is TGTGCCAGCAGTTTATTCAGGGAAACTGAAGCTTTCTTT. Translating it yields CASSLFRETEAFF.

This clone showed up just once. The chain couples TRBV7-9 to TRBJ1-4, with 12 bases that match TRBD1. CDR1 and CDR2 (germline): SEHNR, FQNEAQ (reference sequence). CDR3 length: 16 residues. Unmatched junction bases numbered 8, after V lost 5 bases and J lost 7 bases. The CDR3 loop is CASSIRDRGRAEKLFF. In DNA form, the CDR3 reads TGTGCCAGCAGCATCCGGGACAGGGGGCGAGCTGAAAAACTGTTTTTT.

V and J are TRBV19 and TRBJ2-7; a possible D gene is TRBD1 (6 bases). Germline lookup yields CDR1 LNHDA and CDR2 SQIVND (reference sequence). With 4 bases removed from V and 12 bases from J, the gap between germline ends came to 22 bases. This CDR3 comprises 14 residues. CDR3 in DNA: TGTGCCAGTAGTACGACGGGACACACAGGGTGGGCGTACTTC. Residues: CASSTTGHTGWAYF.

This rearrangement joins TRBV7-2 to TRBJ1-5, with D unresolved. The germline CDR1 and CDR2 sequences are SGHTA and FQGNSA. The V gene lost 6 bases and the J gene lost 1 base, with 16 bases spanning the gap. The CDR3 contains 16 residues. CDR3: CASSPGLVKSNQPQHF. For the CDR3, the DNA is TGTGCCAGCAGTCCCGGACTAGTCAAAAGCAATCAGCCCCAGCATTTT.

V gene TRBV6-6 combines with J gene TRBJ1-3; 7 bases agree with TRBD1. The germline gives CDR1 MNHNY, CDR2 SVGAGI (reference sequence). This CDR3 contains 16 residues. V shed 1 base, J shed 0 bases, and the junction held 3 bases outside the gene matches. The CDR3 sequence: CASSYWQGVSGNTIYF. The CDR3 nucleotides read TGTGCCAGCAGTTACTGGCAGGGGGTCTCTGGAAACACCATATATTTT.

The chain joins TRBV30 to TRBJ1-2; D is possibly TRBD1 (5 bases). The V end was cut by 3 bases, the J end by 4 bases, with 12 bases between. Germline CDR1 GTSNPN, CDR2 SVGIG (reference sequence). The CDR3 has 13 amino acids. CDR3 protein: CAWSSGRGYGYTF. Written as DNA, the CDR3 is TGTGCCTGGAGCAGTGGGAGGGGCTATGGCTACACCTTC.

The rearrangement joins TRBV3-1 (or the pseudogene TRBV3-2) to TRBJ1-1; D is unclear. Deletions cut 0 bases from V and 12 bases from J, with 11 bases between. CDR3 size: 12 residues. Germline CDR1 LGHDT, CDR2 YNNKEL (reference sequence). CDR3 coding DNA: TGTGCCAGCAGCCAAGATGCACAGAAAACTTTCTTT. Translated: CASSQDAQKTFF.

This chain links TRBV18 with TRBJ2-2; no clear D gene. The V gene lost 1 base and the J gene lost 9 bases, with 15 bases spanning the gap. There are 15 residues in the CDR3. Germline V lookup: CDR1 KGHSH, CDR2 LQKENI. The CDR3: CASSPLTAGTRELFF. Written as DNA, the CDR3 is TGTGCCAGCTCACCACTAACAGCAGGTACCCGGGAGCTGTTTTTT.

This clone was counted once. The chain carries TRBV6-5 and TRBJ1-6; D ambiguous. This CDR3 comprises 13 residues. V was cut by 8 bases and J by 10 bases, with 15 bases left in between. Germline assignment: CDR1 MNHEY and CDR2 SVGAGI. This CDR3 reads CASSYSAGSPLHF. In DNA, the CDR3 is TGTGCCAGCTCTTATTCGGCGGGATCACCCCTCCACTTT.

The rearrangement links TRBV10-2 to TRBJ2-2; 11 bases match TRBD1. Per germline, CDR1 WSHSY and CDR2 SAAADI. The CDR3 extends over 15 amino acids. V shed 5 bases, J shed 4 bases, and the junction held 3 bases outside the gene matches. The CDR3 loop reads CASSHGTGGTGELFF. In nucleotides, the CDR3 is TGCGCCAGCAGTCACGGGACAGGGGGCACCGGGGAGCTGTTTTTT.

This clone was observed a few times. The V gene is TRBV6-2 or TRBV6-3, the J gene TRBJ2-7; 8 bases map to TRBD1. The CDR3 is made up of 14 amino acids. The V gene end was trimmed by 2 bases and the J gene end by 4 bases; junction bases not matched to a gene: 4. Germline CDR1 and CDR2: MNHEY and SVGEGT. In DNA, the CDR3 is TGTGCCAGCAGTTACAGGCAGGGGGCTTACGAGCAGTACGTC. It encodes CASSYRQGAYEQYV.

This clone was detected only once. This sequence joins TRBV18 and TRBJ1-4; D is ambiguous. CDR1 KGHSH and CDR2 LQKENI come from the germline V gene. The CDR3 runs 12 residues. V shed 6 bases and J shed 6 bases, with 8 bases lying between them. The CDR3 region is CASSQEDEKLFF. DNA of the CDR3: TGTGCCAGCTCCCAAGAGGATGAAAAACTGTTTTTT. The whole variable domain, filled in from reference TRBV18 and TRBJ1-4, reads NAGVMQNPRHLVRRRGQEARLRCSPMKGHSHVYWYRQLPEEGLKFMVYLQKENIIDESGMPKERFSAEFPKEGPSILRIQQVVRGDSAAYFCASSQEDEKLFFGSGTQLSVL.

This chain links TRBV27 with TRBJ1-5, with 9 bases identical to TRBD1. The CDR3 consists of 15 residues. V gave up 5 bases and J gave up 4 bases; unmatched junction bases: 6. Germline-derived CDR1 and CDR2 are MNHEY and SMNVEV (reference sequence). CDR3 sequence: CASSPIGQGNQPQHF. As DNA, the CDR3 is TGTGCCAGCAGTCCCATCGGACAGGGGAATCAGCCCCAGCATTTT.

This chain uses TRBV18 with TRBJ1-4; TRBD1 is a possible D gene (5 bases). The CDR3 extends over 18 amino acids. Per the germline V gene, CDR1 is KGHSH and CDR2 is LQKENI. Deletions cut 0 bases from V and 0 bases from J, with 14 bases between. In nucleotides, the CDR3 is TGTGCCAGCTCACCACCCAACAGGCCCCATGCAACTAATGAAAAACTGTTTTTT. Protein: CASSPPNRPHATNEKLFF. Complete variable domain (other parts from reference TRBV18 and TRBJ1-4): NAGVMQNPRHLVRRRGQEARLRCSPMKGHSHVYWYRQLPEEGLKFMVYLQKENIIDESGMPKERFSAEFPKEGPSILRIQQVVRGDSAAYFCASSPPNRPHATNEKLFFGSGTQLSVL.